This paragraph reports one TCR beta chain. Its binding antigen is unknown. No qualities accompany the bases; no much larger clone lies one base away. In total, 600 or so healthy bone marrow donors made up the cohort. Cohort members were all nominally healthy when sampled, although unrecorded immune exposures were likely present. The donor tested CMV seropositive, placing the donor among the 290 or so seropositive members of the cohort. A peripheral blood sample was collected from each donor, and TCR beta sequencing was performed on peripheral blood mononuclear cells. Genomic DNA was extracted from the blood cell samples with the Qiagen DNeasy Blood Extraction Kit. The data were taken from a study of cytomegalovirus exposure and HLA in healthy donors (dated by TCRdb to 2015 to 2018). About the study as a whole: An earlier analysis of approximately 590 of the donors reported approximately 290 Gb of sequence data and some 100 million unique TCR beta sequences from some 180 million T cells. Donor age, sex, ethnicity and CMV serostatus were collected together with the repertoire data. The T cell repertoires of about 700 subjects were profiled by immunosequencing and related to cytomegalovirus serostatus. A later analysis re-analyzed previously published TCR beta repertoires from 500 to 700 donors and added high-resolution HLA genotyping to study TCR occurrence patterns. On average, around 240,000 unique TCR beta nucleotide sequences were sequenced per donor among 350 to 400 genotyped donors of the cohort, with around 19% of those sequences being non-productive. Every repertoire in the discovery cohort had been generated on one and the same sequencing platform. The study combined high-throughput TCR immunosequencing, statistical association of individual TCRs with disease status, and machine learning to predict cytomegalovirus infection status. Of the 300 to 400 genotyped donors, around 81% fell in the genetic ancestry cluster associated with self-reported Caucasian donors. A later genetic analysis used genome-wide SNP genotypes for about three fifths of the roughly 700 donors, treating that subset as a discovery cohort. About 330 gigabases of sequencing data and tens of millions of unique TCR sequences made up an early release that covered 640 HLA-typed donors. HLA typing covered class I and class II loci at four-digit resolution. An earlier analysis of 587 of the donors used high-throughput TCR beta sequencing to judge whether each TCR beta V gene segment behaved as functional or pseudogenic. A separate validation cohort of 100 to 150 different subjects was used in addition to the roughly 700-subject first cohort. Several DR-DQ haplotypes were handled as single units for association and clustering because linkage in the cohort was strong. Typing coverage differed by locus: A, B, C, DRB1 and DQB1 were typed in roughly 629-640 donors, DQA1 in roughly 510, DPA1 in over 600, and DPB1 in approximately 450. The aim of the study was to test whether cataloging public T cell receptors could identify signatures of past pathogen exposure. Rather than using new phenotypic data, the later analysis identified candidate immune exposures from TCR beta sequences and from how often those sequences occurred across donors.

The CDR3 covers 16 residues, taking in both the cysteine and the phenylalanine. The entry retains the CDR3 DNA only, 48 bases that are in frame from base 1. CDR1 and CDR2, per the germline V gene, are MNHNS and SASEGT. Trimming at the junction amounts to 1 base on V and 4 bases on J, and the germline ends lie 14 bases apart. The receptor library was made with the immunoSEQ multiplex PCR assay. A mixture of 60 forward primers for TCR Vbeta segments and 13 reverse primers for TCR Jbeta segments was used in the multiplex PCR. The CDR3 region of rearranged TCR beta genes was amplified from genomic DNA by a multiplex PCR assay. Amplified TCR beta libraries were sequenced as 87-base-pair reads on the Illumina HiSeq System. Per the authors' processing: Across the 500 to 850 repertoires, a later analysis counted approximately 83 million unique TCR beta chains, around 10 million of which were shared by at least two donors. A nearest-neighbor algorithm error-corrected the raw reads and collapsed the reads into unique sequences, merging closely related sequences to remove PCR and sequencing errors. Alignment of CDR3 sequences to IMGT reference sequences was used to assign V, D and J gene segments. Each retained sequence needed at least a six-nucleotide match to both a V gene segment and a J gene segment. A rearrangement counted as productive if the CDR3 had no stop codons and remained in frame with V and J, and every other rearrangement counted as non-productive. Following IMGT convention, CDR3 was defined as the stretch from the second conserved V-encoded cysteine up to the conserved J-encoded phenylalanine. Sequences without an unambiguous match to a single V gene segment were excluded from the earlier analysis of about 600 of the donors. In an earlier analysis of about 590 of the donors, a V segment was called functional when productive rearrangements were above 56.7%, and segregating when the standard deviation between donors exceeded 5%. A statistical classification framework was built for diagnosing cytomegalovirus status from the catalog of TCR beta chain sequences. In a later analysis, V and J genes were assigned by comparing TCR nucleotide sequences against IMGT/GENE-DB human TR gene sequences. A later analysis assigned CDR3 sequences and most-parsimonious VDJ recombination scenarios with the TCRdist pipeline. In a later analysis, each TCR beta chain was defined by its CDR3 amino acid sequence together with its V-gene family, and reads without a unique V-gene family were excluded. A later analysis removed 500 to 600 highly shared, low-generation-probability nucleotide sequences to deal with suspected cross-contamination and a sequencing artifact. For each public chain, a later analysis derived a clonal expansion index from normalized ranks of inferred template counts within each repertoire. Generation probabilities in a later analysis came from a VDJ recombination model fitted to out-of-frame rearrangements, and those results were checked against IGoR. Hypergeometric tests were used in a later analysis to score TCR-TCR, TCR-HLA and TCR-CMV co-occurrence, with a repertoire-size bias correction applied to the TCR pairs. A later analysis estimated false discovery rates by permuting HLA or CMV assignments 20 times. In a later analysis, co-occurring TCRs were grouped with DBSCAN, and TCRdist sequence similarity was added when clustering was performed within HLA-allele-positive subsets. Repertoires with fewer than 30,000 or more than 120,000 public chains, plus five repertoires with anomalous nucleotide sharing, were excluded from co-occurrence clustering. Entries here come from immuneACCESS through TCRdb and include only in-frame sequences with V and J called. Some clones fail to appear in such tables; in the studies checked, an unresolved V gene covers under half of the shortfall, and the cause of the remainder is unknown. The V and J calls and the clone size are those of that table, but D and trimming were determined from the DNA. The sample table lists under 200,000 clones, 78% of them with a count of one. The ten most abundant clones make up 6.5% to 8.5% of the sample.

The research as a whole found: In a later genetic analysis, a missense DCLRE1C variant was associated with V-gene and J-gene trimming of TCR beta chains, and the association was replicated in an independent cohort. Because HLA typing was unavailable for some donors at each locus, only the typed subset was used in association tests. Because the 87-base-pair reads could not distinguish some IMGT-functional V segments, including TRBV6-2 and TRBV6-3, those segments were excluded. Specific HLA alleles were associated with 15,000 to 20,000 TCR beta sequences at a false discovery rate of 0.05 in a later analysis. Linkage disequilibrium might explain the correlated functional status among segregating V segments, but an unknown experimental factor could not be excluded. Roughly uniform sequencing depth across donors was assumed in presence/absence analyses, although this assumption may not hold. Immune exposure information for the cohort was limited to CMV serostatus. In a later analysis, the rate of TCR association differed among HLA loci, with DRB1 alleles having the most associated TCRs and HLA-C alleles having the fewest. Three of the identified cytomegalovirus-associated TCR beta chains were confirmed in vitro to be specific for cytomegalovirus antigens. In a later analysis, HLA-associated TCR beta chains were found to be more clonally expanded and to have lower generation probabilities than equally common non-associated chains. In this cohort, only TCR beta chains were sequenced, and detectable features were limited by the absence of alpha or paired-chain data. A further reported finding was that TCR beta sequences accurately predicted the HLA-A and HLA-B alleles for most subjects in the first cohort. Because counts were too low, roughly 18 rarely observed V segments, including chromosome 9 orphons, were left out of the earlier analysis of about 620 of the donors. According to a later analysis, parvovirus B19, influenza, CMV and Epstein-Barr virus appeared linked to several top co-occurrence clusters. When HLA alleles, especially DR and DQ, strongly co-occurred, TCR associations were difficult to assign to individual alleles. An earlier analysis of 587 of the donors showed that most TCR beta V segments appeared in productive rearrangements either about 87% or about 30% of the time, which broadly matched IMGT annotations. In a later genetic analysis, fewer N-insertions in productive TCRs were reported among donors in an Asian-associated ancestry cluster than the approximately 670-donor mean. The authors suggested that the approach could potentially be generalized to other disease states and immunological phenotypes. Most TCR sequences were seen in very few donors, while some public TCRs were found in many individuals. A cluster of highly shared sequence variants was judged likely to represent a technical artifact of the sequencing pipeline. Most CMV-associated TCR beta chains appeared to be HLA-restricted in a later analysis, and the HLA associations seemed to be driven largely by CMV exposure. In both the original and validation cohorts, the classifier was reported to diagnose cytomegalovirus status with high specificity and sensitivity. A total of 150 or so TCR beta chains were listed by the study as associated with cytomegalovirus.

Sequenced sample: PBMCs. This chain is built from TRBV6-1 and TRBJ2-1; TRBD1 could be the D gene, as 6 bases match. The sequence was collected from a woman aged 40 to 55 in good health and CMV-seropositive. The DNA sequence is given as TGTGCCAGCAGTGAAGGGGGGCTAGTTTGGTACAATGAGCAGTTCTTC. Its amino acids are CASSEGGLVWYNEQFF.